The text below deals with one T cell receptor beta chain. This sample stems from a study of blood T cell repertoires in COVID-19. Sequencing used immunoSEQ multiplex PCR; TCRdb keeps in-frame clones, though not all of them. The sample records approximately 300,000 clones, about 89% being singletons. CDR3 length: 16 residues. Per the germline V gene, CDR1 is LGHDT and CDR2 is YNNKEL (reference sequence). V dropped 1 base and J dropped 3; count of bases not matched to a gene: 8. Membership in each cohort depended on participant-reported clinical history. Donors of Cohort 3 who recovered were those that had two negative PCRs, clearance, or symptom resolution.

The receptor comes from a woman younger than 30 who had recovered from COVID-19. The sample consisted of PBMCs or T cells enriched from blood (not recorded which). This chain uses TRBV3-1 (or the pseudogene TRBV3-2) with TRBJ1-2, with 7 bases matching TRBD1. The CDR3 spells CASSQGGTGADYGYTF. The CDR3 nucleotides read TGTGCCAGCAGCCAAGGGGGCACAGGGGCAGACTATGGCTACACCTTC.